This T cell receptor (beta chain) is from a study of T cell repertoires in cytomegalovirus infection. Study-level background: CMV epitopes in the study were HLA-C-restricted (recently identified) and HLA-B-restricted (well studied). Matching HLA type and CMV infection were both indicated by public TCR beta signatures.

Many counts were recorded for this clonotype. Its antigen is unknown. General study results and limits: CMV-specific TCR beta clonotypes restricted by HLA-C dominated the ex vivo response. Of the TCR beta families, the public ones yielded a cumulative frequency that identified carriers of CMV plus the relevant HLA.

TCRdb recomputed calls from the reads with MiXCR, one row per CDR3 protein. Among hundreds of thousands of distinct CDR3 sequences listed, roughly 28% were seen once. The TCR sequence derives from a human donor in good health (CMV status not recorded). Some clones in this sample may be carry-over from other donors' samples. Sequenced here: cultured PBMCs, sampled from culture after CMV antigen stimulation.

CDR3 loop: CASSIPHRTSGIYQETQYF. The CDR3 region has the DNA TGTGCCAGCAGCATACCACACCGGACTAGCGGGATCTACCAAGAGACCCAGTACTTC. V is TRBV7-9 and J is TRBJ2-5; 12 positions match TRBD2. Per the germline V gene, CDR1 is SEHNR and CDR2 is FQNEAQ (reference sequence). Unmatched junction bases numbered 13, after V lost 5 bases and J lost 0 bases. CDR3 length: 19 residues.